Sequencing of this TCR beta chain was carried out in a study of blood T cell repertoires in COVID-19. This table comes from immunoSEQ multiplex PCR, and its TCRdb copy is limited to in-frame clones, with some not included. The table shows over 200,000 clones, with around 90% occurring only once. The CDR3 is 13 amino acids. V lost 8 bases and J 1 base, leaving 9 bases between the germline ends. The sample consisted of peripheral blood. The clonotype comes from a man aged 55 to 70 with COVID-19, enrolled during active disease. The chain has TRBV12-3 or TRBV12-4 and TRBJ2-1, with TRBD1 as a possible D gene (6 bases). The CDR3 loop is CASGGASYNEQFF. The CDR3 DNA reads as TGTGCCAGCGGGGGCGCATCCTACAATGAGCAGTTCTTC.